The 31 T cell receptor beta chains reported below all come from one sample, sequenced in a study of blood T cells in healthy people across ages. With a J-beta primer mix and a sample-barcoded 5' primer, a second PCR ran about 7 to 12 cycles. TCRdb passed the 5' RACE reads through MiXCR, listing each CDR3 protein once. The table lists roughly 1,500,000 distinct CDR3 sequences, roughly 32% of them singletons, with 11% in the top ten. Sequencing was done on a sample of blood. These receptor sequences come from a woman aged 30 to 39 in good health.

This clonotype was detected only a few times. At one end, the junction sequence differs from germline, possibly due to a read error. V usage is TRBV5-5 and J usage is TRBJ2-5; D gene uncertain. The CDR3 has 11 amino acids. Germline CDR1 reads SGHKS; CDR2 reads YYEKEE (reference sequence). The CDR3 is CVSSLGETQYF. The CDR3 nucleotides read TGTGTCAGCAGCTTGGGGGAGACCCAGTACTTC.

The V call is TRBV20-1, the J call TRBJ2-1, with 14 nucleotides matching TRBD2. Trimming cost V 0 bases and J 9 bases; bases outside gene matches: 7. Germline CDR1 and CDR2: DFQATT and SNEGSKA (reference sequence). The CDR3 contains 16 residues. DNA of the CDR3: TGCAGTGCTAGAGATCTGACTAGCGGGGGGGCGGGTGAGCAGTTCTTC. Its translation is CSARDLTSGGAGEQFF.

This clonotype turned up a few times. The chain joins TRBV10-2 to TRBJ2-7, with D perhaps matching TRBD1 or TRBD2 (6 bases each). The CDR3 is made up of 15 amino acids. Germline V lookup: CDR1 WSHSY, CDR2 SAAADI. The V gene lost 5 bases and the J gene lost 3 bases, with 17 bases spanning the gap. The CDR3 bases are TGCGCCAGCAGTACGGCCGGGGGCCTTGGCTACGAGCAGTACTTC. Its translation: CASSTAGGLGYEQYF.

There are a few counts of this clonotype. CDR3 amino acids: CASSQLRTRGVKQYF. The CDR3 bases are TGCGCCAGCAGCCAACTACGGACTAGGGGGGTCAAGCAGTACTTC. The rearrangement links TRBV4-1 to TRBJ2-1, with a weak D call TRBD2 (7 bases). The J call may be in error: the DNA end matches TRBJ2-7 better. CDR1 and CDR2 (germline): MGHRA, YSYEKL. The CDR3 length is 15 residues.

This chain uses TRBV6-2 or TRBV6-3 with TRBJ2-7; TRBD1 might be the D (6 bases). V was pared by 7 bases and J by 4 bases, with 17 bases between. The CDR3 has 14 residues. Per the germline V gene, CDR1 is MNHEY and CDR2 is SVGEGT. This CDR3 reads CASIPTRGVYEQYF. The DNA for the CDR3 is TGTGCCAGCATCCCCACCAGGGGCGTGTACGAGCAGTACTTC.

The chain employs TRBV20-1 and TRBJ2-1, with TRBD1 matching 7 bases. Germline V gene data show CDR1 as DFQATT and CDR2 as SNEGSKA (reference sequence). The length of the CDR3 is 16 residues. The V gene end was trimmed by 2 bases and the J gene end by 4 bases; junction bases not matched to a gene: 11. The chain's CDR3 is CSARPRQGIPYNEQFF. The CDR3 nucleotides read TGCAGTGCTAGACCAAGACAGGGAATTCCTTACAATGAGCAGTTCTTC.

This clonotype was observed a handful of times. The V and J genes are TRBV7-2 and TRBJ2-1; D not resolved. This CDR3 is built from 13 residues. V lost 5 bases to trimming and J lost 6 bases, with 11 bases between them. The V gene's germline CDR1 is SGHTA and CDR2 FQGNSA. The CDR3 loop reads CASSGRLVNEQFF. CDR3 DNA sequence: TGTGCCAGCAGCGGTCGACTGGTCAATGAGCAGTTCTTC.

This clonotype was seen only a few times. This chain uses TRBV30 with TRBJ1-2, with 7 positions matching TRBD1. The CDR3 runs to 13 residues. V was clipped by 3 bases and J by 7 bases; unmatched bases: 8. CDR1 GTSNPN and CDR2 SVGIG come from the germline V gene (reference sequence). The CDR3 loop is CAWREDRDPGYTF. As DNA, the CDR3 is TGTGCCTGGAGAGAAGACAGGGACCCTGGCTACACCTTC.

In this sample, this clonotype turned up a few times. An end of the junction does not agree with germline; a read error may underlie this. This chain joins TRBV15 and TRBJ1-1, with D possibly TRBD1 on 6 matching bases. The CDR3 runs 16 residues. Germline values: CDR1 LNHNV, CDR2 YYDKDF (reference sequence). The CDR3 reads CAASTSSTLGDKKAFF. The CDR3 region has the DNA TGTGCCGCCAGCACTTCCTCTACCCTAGGGGACAAAAAAGCTTTCTTT.

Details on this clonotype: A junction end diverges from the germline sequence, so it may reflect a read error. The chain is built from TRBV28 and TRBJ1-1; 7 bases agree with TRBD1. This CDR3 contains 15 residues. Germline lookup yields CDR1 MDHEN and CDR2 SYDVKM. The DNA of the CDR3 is TGCGCCAGCACCATACAGGGGCGAAGGAACACTGAAGCTTTCTTT. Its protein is CASTIQGRRNTEAFF.

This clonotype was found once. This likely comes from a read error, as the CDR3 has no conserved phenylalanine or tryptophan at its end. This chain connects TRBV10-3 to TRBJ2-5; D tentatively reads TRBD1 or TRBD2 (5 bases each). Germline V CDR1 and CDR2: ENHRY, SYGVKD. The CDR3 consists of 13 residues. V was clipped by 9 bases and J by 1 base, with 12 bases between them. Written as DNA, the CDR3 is TGTGCCATTAGACCAGGGAGCCAAGAGACCCAGTACTTA. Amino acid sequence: CAIRPGSQETQYL.

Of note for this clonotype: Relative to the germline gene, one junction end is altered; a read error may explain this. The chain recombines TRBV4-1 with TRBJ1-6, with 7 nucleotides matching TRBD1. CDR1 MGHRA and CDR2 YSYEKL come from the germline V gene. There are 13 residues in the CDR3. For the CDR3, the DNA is TGCACCAGCAGCCGGACAGGTCGTTCTCCCCTCCACTTT. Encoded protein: CTSSRTGRSPLHF.

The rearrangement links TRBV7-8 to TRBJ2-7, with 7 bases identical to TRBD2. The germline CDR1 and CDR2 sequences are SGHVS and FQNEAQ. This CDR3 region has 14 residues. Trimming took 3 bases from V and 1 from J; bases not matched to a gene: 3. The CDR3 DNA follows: TGTGCCAGCAGCTTTCTAGCGGAGTCCTACGAGCAGTACTTC. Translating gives CASSFLAESYEQYF.

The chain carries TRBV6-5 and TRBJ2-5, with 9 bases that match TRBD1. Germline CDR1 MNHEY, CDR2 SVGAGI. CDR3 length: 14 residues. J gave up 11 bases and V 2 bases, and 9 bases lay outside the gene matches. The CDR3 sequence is CASSYGTGPWEQYF. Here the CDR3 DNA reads TGTGCCAGCAGTTACGGGACAGGGCCTTGGGAGCAGTACTTC.

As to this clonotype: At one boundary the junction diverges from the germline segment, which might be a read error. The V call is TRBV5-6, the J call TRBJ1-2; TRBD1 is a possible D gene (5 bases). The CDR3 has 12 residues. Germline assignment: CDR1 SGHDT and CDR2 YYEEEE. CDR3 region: CANSGGNYGYTF. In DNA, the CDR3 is TGTGCCAACAGCGGGGGTAACTATGGCTACACCTTC.

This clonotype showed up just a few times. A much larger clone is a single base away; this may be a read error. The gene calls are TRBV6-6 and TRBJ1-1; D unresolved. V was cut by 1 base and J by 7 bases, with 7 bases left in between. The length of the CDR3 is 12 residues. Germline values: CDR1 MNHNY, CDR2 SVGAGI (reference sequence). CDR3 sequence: CASSYFESEAFF. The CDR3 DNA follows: TGTGCCAGCAGTTACTTTGAGAGTGAAGCTTTCTTT.

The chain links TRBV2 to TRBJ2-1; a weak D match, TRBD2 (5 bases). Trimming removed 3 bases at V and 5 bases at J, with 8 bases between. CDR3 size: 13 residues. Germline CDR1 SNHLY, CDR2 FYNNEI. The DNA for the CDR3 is TGTGCCAGCAGTGACCGGCGGGACAATGAGCAGTTCTTC. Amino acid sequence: CASSDRRDNEQFF.

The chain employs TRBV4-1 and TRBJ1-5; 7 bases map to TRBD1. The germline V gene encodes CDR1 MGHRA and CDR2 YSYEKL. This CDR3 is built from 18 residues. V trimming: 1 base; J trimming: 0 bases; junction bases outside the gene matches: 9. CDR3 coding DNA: TGCGCCAGCAGCCAAGGCCCCCCGGGACAGACTAGCAATCAGCCCCAGCATTTT. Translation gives CASSQGPPGQTSNQPQHF.

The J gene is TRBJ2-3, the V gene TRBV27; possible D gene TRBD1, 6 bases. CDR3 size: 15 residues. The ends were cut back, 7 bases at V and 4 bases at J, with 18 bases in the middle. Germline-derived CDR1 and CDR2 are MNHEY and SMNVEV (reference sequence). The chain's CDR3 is CASTLLGARADTQYF. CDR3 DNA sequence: TGTGCCAGCACCTTACTGGGGGCGAGGGCAGATACGCAGTATTTT.

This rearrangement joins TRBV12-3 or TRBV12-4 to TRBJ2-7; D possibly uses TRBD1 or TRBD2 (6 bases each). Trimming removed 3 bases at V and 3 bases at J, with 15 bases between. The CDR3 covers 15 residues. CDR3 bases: TGTGCCAGCAGTTTTGGGAGCGGAGGGGGCTACGAGCAGTACTTC. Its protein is CASSFGSGGGYEQYF.

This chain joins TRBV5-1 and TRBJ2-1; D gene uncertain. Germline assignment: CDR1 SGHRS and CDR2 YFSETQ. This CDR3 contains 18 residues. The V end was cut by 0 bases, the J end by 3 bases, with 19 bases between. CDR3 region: CASSLATSQPPYYNEQFF. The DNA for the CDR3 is TGCGCCAGCAGCTTGGCCACGTCGCAGCCACCCTACTACAATGAGCAGTTCTTC. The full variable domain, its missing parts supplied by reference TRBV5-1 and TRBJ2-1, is KAGVTQTPRYLIKTRGQQVTLSCSPISGHRSVSWYQQTPGQGLQFLFEYFSETQRNKGNFPGRFSGRQFSNSRSEMNVSTLELGDSALYLCASSLATSQPPYYNEQFFGPGTRLTVL.

CDR3 bases: TGCGCCAGCAGCCAAATCCCCACCGAATCCTACGAGCAGTACTTC. Its translation: CASSQIPTESYEQYF. J is TRBJ2-7 and V is TRBV4-1; D is uncertain. There are 15 residues in the CDR3. Trimming took 2 bases from V and 1 from J, leaving 12 bases between them. Germline-derived CDR1 and CDR2 are MGHRA and YSYEKL.

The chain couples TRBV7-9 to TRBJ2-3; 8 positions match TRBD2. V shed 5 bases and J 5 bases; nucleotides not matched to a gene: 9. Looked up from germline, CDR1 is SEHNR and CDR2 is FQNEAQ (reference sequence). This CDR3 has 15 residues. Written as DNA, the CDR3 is TGTGCCAGCAGCAAGCCAGCGGGAGAGGGAGATACGCAGTATTTT. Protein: CASSKPAGEGDTQYF.

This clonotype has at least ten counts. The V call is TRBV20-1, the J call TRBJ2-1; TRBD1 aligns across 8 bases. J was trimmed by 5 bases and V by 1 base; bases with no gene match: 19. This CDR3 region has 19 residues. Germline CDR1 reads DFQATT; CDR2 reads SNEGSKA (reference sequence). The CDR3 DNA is TGCAGTGCTAGAGCTCGCCCCAGGACAGGGCTCGGGAAAAACAATGAGCAGTTCTTC. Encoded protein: CSARARPRTGLGKNNEQFF.

CDR3 nucleotides: TGTGCCAGCAGGAAATGGACTGAGGGGGAGATTGAAGCTTTCTTT. It encodes CASRKWTEGEIEAFF. The V call is TRBV27, the J call TRBJ1-1, with D perhaps TRBD1 (6 bases). V lost 6 bases and J lost 7, with 21 bases in between. Germline CDR1 MNHEY, CDR2 SMNVEV (reference sequence). This CDR3 spans 15 amino acids.

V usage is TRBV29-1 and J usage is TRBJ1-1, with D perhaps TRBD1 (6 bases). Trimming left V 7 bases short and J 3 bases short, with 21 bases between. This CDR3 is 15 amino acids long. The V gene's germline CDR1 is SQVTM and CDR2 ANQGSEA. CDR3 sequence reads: CSGFGLKEGDTEAFF. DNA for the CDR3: TGCAGCGGATTTGGGTTAAAGGAGGGGGACACTGAAGCTTTCTTT.

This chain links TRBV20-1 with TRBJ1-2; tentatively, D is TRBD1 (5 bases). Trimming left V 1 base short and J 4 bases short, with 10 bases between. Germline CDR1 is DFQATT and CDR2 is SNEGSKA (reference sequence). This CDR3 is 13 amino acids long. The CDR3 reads CSARAQGGYGYTF. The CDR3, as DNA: TGCAGTGCTAGAGCTCAGGGAGGCTATGGCTACACCTTC.

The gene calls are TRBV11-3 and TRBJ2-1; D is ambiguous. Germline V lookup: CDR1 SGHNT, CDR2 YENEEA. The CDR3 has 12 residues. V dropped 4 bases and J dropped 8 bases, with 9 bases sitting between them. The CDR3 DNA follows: TGTGCCAGCAGCTCCCCCTCCGATGAGCAGTTCTTC. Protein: CASSSPSDEQFF.

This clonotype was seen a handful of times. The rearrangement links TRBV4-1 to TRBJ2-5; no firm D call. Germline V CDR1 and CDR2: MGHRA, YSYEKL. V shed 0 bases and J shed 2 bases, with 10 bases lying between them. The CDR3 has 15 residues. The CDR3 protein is CASSQEGSSQETQYF. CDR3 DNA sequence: TGCGCCAGCAGCCAAGAAGGTTCCAGTCAAGAGACCCAGTACTTC.

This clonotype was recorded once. The CDR3 DNA is TGCGCCAGCCAATCACTAACGGGAGGGGCAGATACGCAGTATTTT. Translating gives CASQSLTGGADTQYF. The chain employs TRBV10-2 and TRBJ2-3, with 8 bases lining up with TRBD2. This CDR3 contains 15 residues. The trim removed 8 bases at V and 4 bases at J, leaving 11 bases unmatched. Germline loops: CDR1 WSHSY, CDR2 SAAADI.

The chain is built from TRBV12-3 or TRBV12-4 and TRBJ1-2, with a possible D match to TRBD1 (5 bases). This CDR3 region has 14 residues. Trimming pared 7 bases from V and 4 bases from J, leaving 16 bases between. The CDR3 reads CASTLGPKFYGYTF. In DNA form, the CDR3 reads TGTGCCAGCACTTTGGGACCGAAATTCTATGGCTACACCTTC.